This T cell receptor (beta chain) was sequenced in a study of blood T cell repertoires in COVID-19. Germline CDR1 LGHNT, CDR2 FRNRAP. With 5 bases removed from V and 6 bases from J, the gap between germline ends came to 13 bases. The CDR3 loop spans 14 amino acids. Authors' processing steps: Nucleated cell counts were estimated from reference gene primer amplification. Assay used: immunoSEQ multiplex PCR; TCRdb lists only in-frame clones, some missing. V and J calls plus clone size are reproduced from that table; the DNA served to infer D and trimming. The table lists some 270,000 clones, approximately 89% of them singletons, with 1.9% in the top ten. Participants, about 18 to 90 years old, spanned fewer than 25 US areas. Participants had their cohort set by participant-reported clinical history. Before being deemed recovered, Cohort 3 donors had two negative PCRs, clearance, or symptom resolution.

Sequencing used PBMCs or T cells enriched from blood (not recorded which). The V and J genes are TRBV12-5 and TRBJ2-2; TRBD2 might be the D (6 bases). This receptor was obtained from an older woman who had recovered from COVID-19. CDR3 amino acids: CASGPGLLAGELFF. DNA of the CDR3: TGTGCTAGTGGTCCCGGACTACTAGCCGGGGAGCTGTTTTTT.